Listed here are 25 T cell receptor beta chains from one sample, sequenced in a study of OX40 agonist ivuxolimab in advanced cancers. Assay used: immunoSEQ multiplex PCR; TCRdb lists only in-frame clones, some missing. This table has 70,000 or so clones, 80% to 90% appearing once. The sample here was CD4+ or CD8+ T cells sorted from blood, taken in a trial of the OX40 agonist ivuxolimab. The receptors derive from an adult with an advanced solid tumor such as melanoma, head and neck, liver or kidney cancer.

This chain joins TRBV28 and TRBJ2-7; no reliable D call. CDR1 is MDHEN, CDR2 SYDVKM, per germline. V was trimmed by 4 bases and J by 2 bases, leaving 3 bases between them. The CDR3 contains 11 residues. CDR3 protein: CASSSAYEQYF. Here the CDR3 DNA reads TGTGCCAGCAGTTCAGCCTACGAGCAGTACTTC.

CDR3: CASSSGTGEYSPLHF. The CDR3 DNA follows: TGTGCCAGCAGCTCGGGGACAGGGGAATATTCACCCCTCCACTTT. V gene TRBV7-3 combines with J gene TRBJ1-6, with TRBD1 identical over 10 bases. From germline, CDR1 is SGHTA and CDR2 FQGTGA. Trimming took 4 bases from V and 8 from J; bases not matched to a gene: 5. The CDR3 totals 15 residues.

This chain joins TRBV30 and TRBJ2-7, with 8 bases lining up with TRBD2. The J segment lost 2 bases and the V segment lost 7 bases, leaving 7 bases of the junction unmatched. This CDR3 has 13 residues. The germline CDR1 and CDR2 sequences are GTSNPN and SVGIG (reference sequence). The CDR3 DNA is TGTGCCTCCTTAGCGGGGAACACCTACGAGCAGTACTTC. Translating gives CASLAGNTYEQYF.

The rearrangement links TRBV6-5 to TRBJ1-6; D gene unclear. Trimming shortened V by 0 bases and J by 6 bases, and 9 bases separated the two germline ends. Germline V gene data show CDR1 as MNHEY and CDR2 as SVGAGI. There are 15 residues in the CDR3. Here the CDR3 DNA reads TGTGCCAGCAGTTACTCGGAGAGGGCTAATTCACCCCTCCACTTT. This encodes CASSYSERANSPLHF.

The rearrangement links TRBV7-2 to TRBJ2-7; 7 positions agree with TRBD2. The ends lost 3 bases at V and 2 bases at J; junction bases unmatched: 4. The CDR3 runs 14 residues. Germline CDR1 SGHTA, CDR2 FQGNSA. The CDR3 nucleotides are TGTGCCAGCAGCTTCGGGGAGGGCCCCTACGAGCAGTACTTC. This gives the protein CASSFGEGPYEQYF. Full variable domain (missing parts from reference TRBV7-2 and TRBJ2-7): GAGVSQSPSNKVTEKGKDVELRCDPISGHTALYWYRQSLGQGLEFLIYFQGNSAPDKSGLPSDRFSAERTGGSVSTLTIQRTQQEDSAVYLCASSFGEGPYEQYFGPGTRLTVT.

The count of this clone is one. The genes are TRBV30 and TRBJ2-5; D perhaps matches TRBD1 (5 bases). This CDR3 has 12 amino acids. Per germline, CDR1 GTSNPN and CDR2 SVGIG (reference sequence). V was trimmed by 3 bases and J by 3 bases, leaving 8 bases between them. The CDR3 is CAWSDSKETQYF. The DNA for the CDR3 is TGTGCCTGGAGCGACAGTAAAGAGACCCAGTACTTC.

This chain joins TRBV7-9 and TRBJ1-1; 7 positions match TRBD1. Germline assignment: CDR1 SEHNR and CDR2 FQNEAQ (reference sequence). The CDR3 contains 16 residues. Trimming at V came to 2 bases and at J to 2 bases, leaving 8 bases not matched to a gene. For the CDR3, the DNA is TGTGCCAGCAGCTTAACGACGTGGACAGGTAACACTGAAGCTTTCTTT. It translates to CASSLTTWTGNTEAFF.

The sample holds one count of this clone. DNA of the CDR3: TGTGCCAGCAGTTTATCCCTCCCGGCCCAGGGGGCTGCCTCAAACGAGTACTTC. Its translation: CASSLSLPAQGAASNEYF. The chain uses TRBV28 and TRBJ2-7; 8 positions agree with TRBD1. V was pared by 1 base and J by 11 bases, with 22 bases of the junction left unmatched. CDR3 length: 18 residues. Germline V CDR1 and CDR2: MDHEN, SYDVKM.

The gene calls are TRBV7-9 and TRBJ2-7; a possible D gene is TRBD1 (5 bases). V was pared by 5 bases and J by 5 bases, with 19 bases between. CDR1 is SEHNR and CDR2 is FQNEAQ in the germline V gene (reference sequence). CDR3 size: 15 residues. The DNA for the CDR3 is TGTGCCAGCAGCGCTAGGGGTGCAACCAGGGACGAGCAGTACTTC. It is translated as CASSARGATRDEQYF.

Comment on this clone: The junction departs from the called germline gene at one end, perhaps through a read error. The chain has TRBV7-7 and TRBJ2-1; no definite D call. The germline V gene has CDR1 SSHAT and CDR2 FNYEAQ (reference sequence). The CDR3 length is 13 residues. The CDR3 coding sequence is TGTGCTAGCAGCTTAGGACGCCACAATGAGCAGTTCTTC. This sequence encodes CASSLGRHNEQFF.

The CDR3 loop reads CASSAGGAGANVLTF. The CDR3 DNA is TGCGCCAGCAGCGCCGGAGGGGCTGGGGCCAACGTCCTGACTTTC. The chain has TRBV5-1 and TRBJ2-6, with D perhaps TRBD2 (6 bases). V was shortened by 4 bases and J by 2 bases, with 10 bases between the two germline ends. Germline CDR1 is SGHRS and CDR2 is YFSETQ. The CDR3 consists of 15 residues.

V and J are TRBV7-9 and TRBJ2-5; 9 nucleotides agree with TRBD1. The assigned J gene may be wrong: the sequence end matches TRBJ2-7 better. CDR1 is SEHNR and CDR2 is FQNEAQ in the germline V gene (reference sequence). The CDR3 consists of 13 residues. CDR3 nucleotides: TGTGCCAGTACGACGGGACAGGGCTACGAGCAGTACTTC. It yields the protein CASTTGQGYEQYF.

The chain uses TRBV18 and TRBJ2-7, with 10 bases fitting TRBD2. The CDR3 consists of 18 residues. V gave up 3 bases and J gave up 1 base; unmatched junction bases: 12. The germline gives CDR1 KGHSH, CDR2 LQKENI. The CDR3 bases are TGTGCCAGCTCACCTAAAGCGGGGGGGGGAGCTTCGTCCTACGAGCAGTACTTC. Its protein product is CASSPKAGGGASSYEQYF.

This chain joins TRBV5-1 and TRBJ2-1; 9 bases line up with TRBD2. CDR1 and CDR2 (germline): SGHRS, YFSETQ. J gave up 8 bases and V 0 bases, and 12 bases lay outside the gene matches. This CDR3 contains 17 residues. The CDR3 nucleotides read TGCGCCAGCAGCTTGGGTGGTAGCGGGGGTTTTATGGATGAGCAGTTCTTC. Protein sequence: CASSLGGSGGFMDEQFF.

The rearrangement uses TRBV10-3 and TRBJ2-3; TRBD1 aligns across 7 bases. Per germline, CDR1 ENHRY and CDR2 SYGVKD. The CDR3 totals 16 residues. Trimming at V came to 2 bases and at J to 2 bases, leaving 7 bases not matched to a gene. CDR3 residues: CAISERDSLFTDTQYF. DNA for the CDR3: TGTGCCATCAGTGAGCGGGACAGCCTTTTCACAGATACGCAGTATTTT.

This clone was observed a single time. The chain links TRBV6-4 to TRBJ1-2; 7 bases are a match to TRBD1. This CDR3 is 13 amino acids long. Germline CDR1 reads MRHNA; CDR2 reads SNTAGT. Unmatched junction bases numbered 8, after V lost 6 bases and J lost 7 bases. This CDR3 reads CASRVTGSGGYTF. CDR3 DNA: TGTGCCAGCAGGGTGACAGGGAGTGGTGGCTACACCTTC.

The J gene is TRBJ2-3, the V gene TRBV5-8; 9 positions match TRBD2. Germline V gene data show CDR1 as SGHTS and CDR2 as YDEGEE. This CDR3 is built from 14 residues. The V and J ends lost 2 bases and 4 bases, in that order; junction bases with no gene match: 2. CDR3 sequence: CASSLLAGADTQYF. CDR3 DNA: TGTGCCAGCAGCTTATTAGCGGGAGCAGATACGCAGTATTTT.

This clone has a handful of counts. V gene TRBV11-1 combines with J gene TRBJ2-2; D not resolved. Germline V gives CDR1 SGHAT, CDR2 FQDESV (reference sequence). Trimming pared 0 bases from V and 2 bases from J, leaving 7 bases between. The CDR3 is 15 amino acids. The DNA for the CDR3 is TGTGCCAGCAGCTTAGCGCAGAGAAACACCGGGGAGCTGTTTTTT. This codes for CASSLAQRNTGELFF.

The chain recombines TRBV18 with TRBJ1-4, with a possible D match to TRBD1 (6 bases). V was cut by 3 bases and J by 10 bases, with 21 bases left in between. The CDR3 is 16 residues long. Germline V gene data show CDR1 as KGHSH and CDR2 as LQKENI. The DNA of the CDR3 is TGTGCCAGCTCACCTGGTGAGGGGACATTATATCGAAAACTGTTTTTT. It codes for CASSPGEGTLYRKLFF.

The V call is TRBV7-2, the J call TRBJ2-5; the D gene is possibly TRBD2 (6 bases). The J call may be faulty, since TRBJ2-7 better matches the DNA end. Germline V lookup: CDR1 SGHTA, CDR2 FQGNSA. This CDR3 region has 12 residues. The CDR3 nucleotides are TGTGCCAGCAGTCAAGGAGGGTACGAGCAGTACTTC. Amino acid sequence: CASSQGGYEQYF.

The gene calls are TRBV19 and TRBJ2-4; D gene uncertain. Looked up from germline, CDR1 is LNHDA and CDR2 is SQIVND (reference sequence). The V and J ends lost 2 bases and 4 bases respectively, with 3 bases between them. The CDR3 has 12 residues. The CDR3 protein is CASSIYKNIQYF. CDR3 DNA: TGTGCCAGTAGTATATATAAAAACATTCAGTACTTC.

This clone was picked up a small number of times. The gene calls are TRBV7-8 and TRBJ2-5; 7 nucleotides align to TRBD1. V lost 4 bases, J lost 7 bases, and 12 bases stayed unmatched. The germline CDR1 and CDR2 sequences are SGHVS and FQNEAQ. This CDR3 is built from 15 residues. The CDR3 DNA reads TGTGCCAGCAGCTCCGGGACAGACTCGAGAGCGACCCAGTACTTC. Translation: CASSSGTDSRATQYF.

The chain links TRBV27 to TRBJ1-6; D ambiguous. Germline V gene data show CDR1 as MNHEY and CDR2 as SMNVEV (reference sequence). This CDR3 spans 15 amino acids. V was shortened by 5 bases and J by 9 bases, with 17 bases between the two germline ends. CDR3 loop: CASSPPQGFGSPLHF. For the CDR3, the DNA is TGTGCCAGCAGTCCCCCCCAAGGGTTCGGTTCACCCCTCCACTTT.

The table lists this clone with a few counts. The chain has TRBV19 and TRBJ1-1, with TRBD1 identical over 9 bases. The ends lost 4 bases at V and 5 bases at J; junction bases unmatched: 2. There are 13 residues in the CDR3. The germline V gene has CDR1 LNHDA and CDR2 SQIVND (reference sequence). CDR3 protein: CASSRQGGTEAFF. The DNA for the CDR3 is TGTGCCAGTAGTAGACAGGGGGGGACTGAAGCTTTCTTT. The complete variable domain, with remaining parts taken from reference TRBV19 and TRBJ1-1, reads DGGITQSPKYLFRKEGQNVTLSCEQNLNHDAMYWYRQDPGQGLRLIYYSQIVNDFQKGDIAEGYSVSREKKESFPLTVTSAQKNPTAFYLCASSRQGGTEAFFGQGTRLTVV.

This chain uses TRBV18 with TRBJ2-3; 7 nucleotides agree with TRBD1. V was pared by 4 bases and J by 2 bases, with 3 bases of the junction left unmatched. Germline V gene data show CDR1 as KGHSH and CDR2 as LQKENI. The CDR3 is 14 amino acids. CDR3 loop: CASSRDSVTDTQYF. CDR3 bases: TGTGCCAGCTCACGGGACAGCGTCACAGATACGCAGTATTTT.